The T cell receptor beta chain described here comes from a study of response to subunit inactivated influenza vaccine. This clonotype has only a few counts. Its antigen is unknown. Findings and limits, study-wide: Only a handful of new T cells, the authors suggested, are recruited with each seasonal influenza vaccination.

TCRdb re-called the RT-PCR reads through MiXCR, storing one row per CDR3 protein. The table shows some 600,000 distinct CDR3 sequences, with 14% occurring only once. V shed 3 bases and J 5 bases; nucleotides not matched to a gene: 4. The CDR3 runs 14 residues. The clonotype comes from a man in his fifties who received an inactivated influenza vaccine. This material consisted of PBMCs from blood, taken roughly 15 days before vaccination. The chain combines TRBV12-3 or TRBV12-4 with TRBJ1-5, with 7 bases aligning to TRBD1. The CDR3 here is CASSFLQGDQPQHF. The CDR3 DNA reads as TGTGCCAGCAGTTTCTTGCAGGGGGATCAGCCCCAGCATTTT.